This section outlines one T cell receptor (beta chain) sequence together with its context. This receptor's antigen is unknown. Base qualities are not provided; no much larger clone lies one nucleotide away. The data originate from a study of graft-versus-host responses after intestinal transplantation (dated by TCRdb to the early 2020s). Notes on the research overall: Multivisceral, liver-intestinal, or isolated intestinal transplants were received by the recipients. Samples from a few later patients were sequenced in-house on an Illumina MiSeq with MiXCR processing rather than by the commercial service. Bulk TCR-beta CDR3 sequencing was used to track graft-versus-host and host-versus-graft alloreactive T cell clones in the graft, circulation and bone marrow after intestinal transplantation. The cohort enrolled about 23 intestinal transplant recipients, one of whom was a retransplant, and a few patients without pretransplant specimens were excluded. Donor T cell macrochimerism was defined as a peak of at least 4% donor T cells among recipient peripheral blood mononuclear cells. Anti-thymocyte globulin induction was given to all recipients, followed by maintenance tacrolimus and steroids for about 3 years. To identify alloreactive clones, pre-transplant mixed lymphocyte reaction products were sequenced and then compared with unstimulated pre-transplant donor and recipient T cells. On the study overall, not on this receptor specifically: The relatively low number and heterogeneity of intestinal transplant patients limited the conclusions. High GvH to HvG T cell clonal ratios were observed in the allografts of patients with donor T cell macrochimerism. GvH clones were detected in recipient bone marrow, and some appeared earlier in ileal mucosa or blood, consistent with an intestinal mucosal origin. Early after transplant, declines in HvG clones were associated with peak levels of circulating GvH clones.

Taken with the paper, the label for time point translates to: cells obtained before transplantation from donor or recipient. CD3+CD4+ and CD3+CD8+ populations were FACS-sorted from unstimulated pre-transplant donor and recipient cells taken from spleen or lymph nodes. Trimming accounts for 4 bases at V and 1 base at J, while the number of junction bases matched to no gene is 15. In the germline V gene, CDR1 corresponds to SNHLY and CDR2 to FYNNEI. Inclusive of the bounding cysteine and phenylalanine, the CDR3 is 20 residues long. The entry retains the CDR3 DNA only, 60 bases that are in frame from base 1. Library preparation was by the immunoSEQ multiplex PCR assay. For most patients, genomic DNA was isolated with the Qiagen DNeasy Blood and Tissue Kit and sent frozen to Adaptive Biotechnologies for TCR sequencing. Adaptive Biotechnologies carried out high-throughput TCR-beta CDR3 sequencing of genomic DNA for most patients. The authors' pipeline ran thus. TCR sequencing data were retrieved from Adaptive's ImmunoSEQ software for 15 to 20 patients, whereas a few other patients were processed with MiXCR and VDJtools. CD4 versus CD8 sorting errors were corrected by removing sequences found in both subsets at a frequency ratio below 5:1. CDR3 nucleotide sequences shared between donor and recipient were removed because the origin of such sequences could not be assigned. Alloreactive clones required at least 2-fold expansion over unstimulated cells and minimum CFSE-low frequency of 0.002% (template counts) or 0.001% (read counts). Mappable clones were those detected in sequenced pre-transplant spleen, lymph node, or MLR CFSE-low populations of the donor or recipient. The cumulative frequency of alloreactive clones was calculated as a percentage of all sequences, weighted by copy number. TCRdb took over this immuneACCESS table, retaining in-frame rearrangements with V and J assigned. Such tables are incomplete; in checked studies, under half of the missing clones stem from an unresolved V gene, and the remainder is unexplained. The DNA gave D and trimming, while V, J and clone size come from that table. A total of some 90,000 clones appear in this sample, about four fifths of them only once. Together, the top ten hold roughly 0.83% of the sample.

The source material was unstimulated CD4+ T cells sorted from spleen or lymph node cells, sampled before intestinal transplant. The clonotype comes from a human donor who received an intestinal transplant. Recombination linked TRBV2 to TRBJ2-2, with 10 bases matching TRBD2. CDR3 protein: CASSGVRASGSLLNTGELFF. The DNA is as follows: TGTGCCAGCAGTGGGGTTCGGGCTAGCGGGAGCCTGTTGAACACCGGGGAGCTGTTTTTT.